The 11 T cell receptor beta chains reported below all come from one sample, sequenced in a study of CD8 T cells in Susac syndrome. RNA, at about 0.45 to 1 ug, was reverse transcribed with random hexamers. Each CDR3 protein gets one entry after TCRdb re-called the immunoSEQ multiplex PCR reads with MiXCR. The table lists around 110,000 distinct CDR3 sequences, around 94% of them singletons. Material for sequencing was CD8+ T cells from PBMCs. The source of these receptors is a human donor with Susac syndrome.

The chain is built from TRBV5-6 and TRBJ1-2; D remains unclear. Looked up from germline, CDR1 is SGHDT and CDR2 is YYEEEE. CDR3 length: 16 amino acids. The germline V and J ends were trimmed by 0 bases and 0 bases, with 12 bases remaining between them. The CDR3 DNA reads TGTGCCAGCAGCTTGGTGAGGTGGAGTACTAACTATGGCTACACCTTC. Amino acids: CASSLVRWSTNYGYTF.

This chain connects TRBV6-2 or TRBV6-3 to TRBJ2-4; D might be TRBD2 (5 bases). The CDR3 is 10 amino acids. CDR1 and CDR2 from the germline V gene are MNHEY and SVGEGT. Trimming shortened V by 8 bases and J by 9 bases, and 8 bases separated the two germline ends. The CDR3 region is CASGRGIQYF. In DNA, the CDR3 is TGTGCCAGCGGTCGGGGCATTCAGTACTTC.

The V call is TRBV20-1, the J call TRBJ2-1, with 8 bases matching TRBD2. This CDR3 region has 15 residues. Losses at the gene ends were 2 bases for V and 0 bases for J; bases not matched to a gene: 3. Germline lookup yields CDR1 DFQATT and CDR2 SNEGSKA (reference sequence). CDR3 DNA: TGCAGTGCTAGACCCGGGACTAGCTCCTACAATGAGCAGTTCTTC. Residues: CSARPGTSSYNEQFF.

This clonotype was seen only once. The gene calls are TRBV7-9 and TRBJ2-5; D unclear. The CDR3 extends over 12 amino acids. Between the trimmed V and J ends, which lost 1 base and 5 bases, there was a span of 5 bases. The germline gives CDR1 SEHNR, CDR2 FQNEAQ (reference sequence). The chain's CDR3 is CASSLGSETQYF. CDR3 nucleotides: TGTGCCAGCAGCTTAGGGTCTGAGACCCAGTACTTC.

The genes are TRBV27 and TRBJ1-1; D uncertain. Germline-derived CDR1 and CDR2 are MNHEY and SMNVEV (reference sequence). The CDR3 contains 12 residues. V dropped 3 bases and J dropped 6 bases, with 8 bases sitting between them. CDR3 nucleotides: TGTGCCAGCAGTTTCGTCGGGGCTGAAGCTTTCTTT. This codes for CASSFVGAEAFF.

This sequence joins TRBV9 and TRBJ2-1; 7 bases fit TRBD1. V lost 7 bases, J lost 4 bases, and 11 bases stayed unmatched. Germline V gene data show CDR1 as SGDLS and CDR2 as YYNGEE. The CDR3 spans 15 residues. The CDR3 nucleotides read TGTGCCAGCTCCGCTGGGACAGAGGGTTACAATGAGCAGTTCTTC. Its translation: CASSAGTEGYNEQFF.

V and J are TRBV9 and TRBJ2-1, with a tentative D call TRBD2 (6 bases). V was cut by 9 bases and J by 7 bases, with 14 bases left in between. From germline, CDR1 is SGDLS and CDR2 YYNGEE. The CDR3 contains 12 residues. In DNA, the CDR3 is TGTGCCACCCAGGGCGGGGATAATGAGCAGTTCTTC. It is translated as CATQGGDNEQFF.

The CDR3 region is CASSTDDNEQFF. In nucleotides, the CDR3 is TGTGCCAGCAGCACGGACGACAATGAGCAGTTCTTC. The gene calls are TRBV7-9 and TRBJ2-1, with D unresolved. This CDR3 contains 12 residues. Deletions cut 5 bases from V and 5 bases from J, with 7 bases between. The V gene's germline CDR1 is SEHNR and CDR2 FQNEAQ (reference sequence).

V is TRBV7-9 and J is TRBJ2-1; 9 bases match TRBD1. V was pared by 0 bases and J by 10 bases, with 10 bases of the junction left unmatched. This CDR3 spans 16 amino acids. Germline V gives CDR1 SEHNR, CDR2 FQNEAQ (reference sequence). CDR3 region: CASSLARGTGFREQFF. CDR3 DNA sequence: TGTGCCAGCAGCTTAGCCCGCGGGACAGGGTTTAGAGAGCAGTTCTTC.

CDR3 loop: CASSYSSMNTEAFF. Written as DNA, the CDR3 is TGTGCCAGCAGTTACTCATCGATGAACACTGAAGCTTTCTTT. The genes are TRBV6-2 or TRBV6-3 and TRBJ1-1; no firm D call. CDR3 length equals 14 residues. CDR1 is MNHEY and CDR2 is SVGEGT in the germline V gene. V lost 0 bases and J 0 bases, leaving 5 bases between the germline ends.

The rearrangement links TRBV7-9 to TRBJ2-3; D perhaps matches TRBD2 (5 bases). This CDR3 is built from 15 residues. Germline-derived CDR1 and CDR2 are SEHNR and FQNEAQ (reference sequence). V dropped 3 bases and J dropped 5 bases, with 15 bases sitting between them. The CDR3 here is CASSLAEAALDTQYF. Written as DNA, the CDR3 is TGTGCCAGCAGCTTGGCGGAGGCCGCTTTAGATACGCAGTATTTT.